Below, one T cell receptor (delta chain) is given with its context. Which antigen it targets is not known. Base-call qualities are not available, and no considerably larger clone is one nucleotide away. The germline V end is reduced by 2 bases and the J end by 0 bases; junction bases left unmatched: 16. In the germline V gene, CDR1 corresponds to GEAIGNYY and CDR2 to EKD. Taken from cysteine to phenylalanine, the CDR3 has 19 residues. The entry retains the CDR3 DNA only, 57 bases that are in frame from base 1. The sample originates from a study of gamma-delta T cells after stem cell transplantation (dated by TCRdb to 2016 to 2017). The library was generated by RT-PCR. The sample was run on an Illumina MiSeq. With CATT, TCRdb called clones again from the public reads; duplicate DNA rows were later joined. This sample holds 1,500 to 2,000 delta-chain clones; less than 55% were observed only once. The top ten clonotypes cover 25% to 35% of the sample.

The rearrangement joined TRDV2 to TRDJ1; 8 bases in the middle match TRDD3. The receptor was isolated from a human donor. It is not recorded whose cells these are; they may come from a transplant donor. The material sequenced was gamma-delta T cells. This receptor carries the CDR3 CACDSVTGGKRTYTDKLIF. The DNA sequence is as follows: TGTGCCTGTGACAGTGTTACTGGGGGCAAACGGACGTACACCGATAAACTCATCTTT.